This T cell receptor (beta chain) was sequenced for a study of cytomegalovirus exposure and HLA in healthy donors. Study overall: Both the 120 validation repertoires and the approximately 640 first-cohort repertoires used the same platform, as reported by a later analysis.

Comment on this clone: The target antigen is unknown.

Here immunoSEQ multiplex PCR was the method, and the copy in TCRdb shows in-frame clones only, minus some. The sample carries some 140,000 clones, approximately 86% recorded once. The CDR3 extends over 14 amino acids. From germline, CDR1 is SQVTM and CDR2 ANQGSEA. Trimming took 5 bases from V and 5 from J; bases not matched to a gene: 8. General study results and limits: In a later analysis, first-cohort TCR clusters were found to tend to co-occur in the approximately 120 validation repertoires. The study labeled under 200 TCR beta chains cytomegalovirus-associated.

The V and J genes are TRBV29-1 and TRBJ2-5, with 10 bases matching TRBD1. The sample consisted of PBMCs. This clonotype originated in a man aged 18 to 30 in good health and CMV-seropositive. The CDR3 nucleotides read TGCAGCGTTACAGGGGACAGGGGACGGGAGACCCAGTACTTC. This translates into CSVTGDRGRETQYF.